Following are 26 T cell receptor beta chains from one sample sequenced in a study of graft-versus-host responses after intestinal transplantation. Profiled with immunoSEQ multiplex PCR; TCRdb holds only in-frame clones, not every one. This table has about 83,000 clones, roughly nine tenths appearing once. What these receptors recognize is not known. Sequences were derived from unstimulated CD4+ T cells sorted from spleen or lymph node cells, sampled before intestinal transplant. The source of these receptors is a human donor who received an intestinal transplant.

V is TRBV5-1 and J is TRBJ1-1, with TRBD1 matching over 10 bases. The CDR3 runs to 16 residues. Germline CDR1 SGHRS, CDR2 YFSETQ. The V gene end was trimmed by 4 bases and the J gene end by 6 bases; junction bases not matched to a gene: 12. CDR3 region: CASSEGQGLRGPEAFF. The CDR3 DNA sequence: TGCGCCAGCAGCGAGGGACAGGGGTTGAGGGGTCCTGAAGCTTTCTTT.

This clone appeared a single time. The gene calls are TRBV21-1 and TRBJ2-7; no DNA check was done on the table's D call, TRBD2. TRBV21-1 is tagged as a pseudogene. The CDR3 runs to 16 residues. CDR3 coding DNA: TGTGCCAGCAGCAAAGTGGTCACTCCCTGCCCCTACGAGCAGTACTTC. Amino acid sequence: CASSKVVTPCPYEQYF.

The V and J genes are TRBV28 and TRBJ2-6, with D perhaps TRBD2 (5 bases). This CDR3 is 12 amino acids long. Germline assignment: CDR1 MDHEN and CDR2 SYDVKM. The V gene lost 9 bases and the J gene lost 4 bases, with 7 bases spanning the gap. In DNA, the CDR3 is TGTGCCAGTTCGGGGGGGGCCAACGTCCTGACTTTC. It yields the protein CASSGGANVLTF.

This clone appeared a single time. The gene calls are TRBV28 and TRBJ2-3; 8 nucleotides match TRBD2. CDR1 is MDHEN and CDR2 is SYDVKM in the germline V gene. This CDR3 region has 12 residues. The J segment lost 15 bases and the V segment lost 2 bases, leaving 7 bases of the junction unmatched. The CDR3 sequence: CASSLGLAGRYF. For the CDR3, the DNA is TGTGCCAGCAGTTTAGGCCTAGCGGGTCGTTATTTT.

J is TRBJ1-1 and V is TRBV10-1; TRBD1 is a possible D gene (5 bases). Germline V gene sequence: CDR1 WNHNN, CDR2 SYGVQD (reference sequence). This CDR3 spans 12 amino acids. Trimming took off 4 bases at V and 4 bases at J, with 7 bases between the two ends. The CDR3 loop is CASSGGGTEAFF. The DNA for the CDR3 is TGCGCCAGCAGTGGGGGGGGCACTGAAGCTTTCTTT.

The chain joins TRBV5-6 to TRBJ2-7; 9 bases agree with TRBD1. CDR3 size: 15 residues. V shed 2 bases and J 2 bases; nucleotides not matched to a gene: 5. Germline-derived CDR1 and CDR2 are SGHDT and YYEEEE. The CDR3 sequence is CASSLPGTGTYEQYF. CDR3 sequence (DNA): TGTGCCAGCAGCTTACCCGGGACAGGGACCTACGAGCAGTACTTC.

The chain combines TRBV10-1 with TRBJ2-7; TRBD1 agrees at 7 bases. CDR1 is WNHNN, CDR2 SYGVQD, per germline (reference sequence). The junction had 9 bases not matched to a gene; V was cut back by 6 bases and J by 4 bases. The CDR3 is 14 amino acids. The CDR3 region is CASSGRDSEYEQYF. The CDR3 DNA reads as TGCGCCAGCAGCGGAAGGGACAGTGAATACGAGCAGTACTTC.

Here the CDR3 reads CASSAGTRVSQDLSSGANVLTF. The CDR3 coding sequence is TGCGCCAGCAGCGCCGGGACAAGGGTTTCTCAGGATCTTAGCTCTGGGGCCAACGTCCTGACTTTC. V is TRBV10-2 and J is TRBJ2-6; the D gene is possibly TRBD1 (6 bases). V was trimmed by 6 bases and J by 0 bases, leaving 30 bases between them. This CDR3 region has 22 residues. CDR1 and CDR2 (germline): WSHSY, SAAADI.

V is TRBV7-9 and J is TRBJ2-3; D is perhaps TRBD1 (5 bases). The V gene lost 5 bases and the J gene lost 5 bases, with 20 bases spanning the gap. Germline loops: CDR1 SEHNR, CDR2 FQNEAQ (reference sequence). CDR3 size: 16 residues. The CDR3 DNA is TGTGCCAGCAGCGTCAACGTCCTCATAGGGGAAGATACGCAGTATTTT. Translating it yields CASSVNVLIGEDTQYF. The full variable domain, its missing parts supplied by reference TRBV7-9 and TRBJ2-3, is DTGVSQNPRHKITKRGQNVTFRCDPISEHNRLYWYRQTLGQGPEFLTYFQNEAQLEKSRLLSDRFSAERPKGSFSTLEIQRTEQGDSAMYLCASSVNVLIGEDTQYFGPGTRLTVL.

V is TRBV28 and J is TRBJ2-7; 7 bases fit TRBD1. CDR1 and CDR2 (germline): MDHEN, SYDVKM. The CDR3 has 15 residues. V lost 2 bases to trimming and J lost 6 bases; unmatched junction nucleotides: 10. CDR3: CASSLRYRGRGEQYF. As DNA, the CDR3 is TGTGCCAGCAGTTTACGCTACAGGGGACGGGGCGAGCAGTACTTC.

The chain employs TRBV5-1 and TRBJ2-7; D may be TRBD2 (6 bases). Between the trimmed V and J ends, which lost 2 bases and 4 bases, there was a span of 16 bases. This CDR3 comprises 15 residues. Germline values: CDR1 SGHRS, CDR2 YFSETQ. This chain's CDR3 is CASSFGGGRNYEQYF. The CDR3 DNA sequence: TGCGCCAGCAGCTTCGGAGGAGGGAGAAATTACGAGCAGTACTTC.

This rearrangement joins TRBV5-1 to TRBJ2-7, with TRBD1 matching over 8 bases. The CDR3 runs to 14 residues. Germline V lookup: CDR1 SGHRS, CDR2 YFSETQ. V shed 7 bases, J shed 4 bases, and the junction held 10 bases outside the gene matches. The CDR3 nucleotides are TGCGCCAGCCCATCGGGAAACAGGGGGTACGAGCAGTACTTC. Translation: CASPSGNRGYEQYF.

V usage is TRBV28 and J usage is TRBJ1-5; TRBD1 matches 7 bases. This CDR3 contains 15 residues. Germline V CDR1 and CDR2: MDHEN, SYDVKM. The J segment lost 7 bases and the V segment lost 3 bases, leaving 9 bases of the junction unmatched. The CDR3 protein is CASSLGDRERQPQHF. CDR3 nucleotide sequence: TGTGCCAGCAGTTTGGGTGACAGGGAACGCCAGCCCCAGCATTTT.

The V call is TRBV6-1, the J call TRBJ2-2; TRBD1 might be the D (6 bases). This CDR3 contains 14 residues. In germline, CDR1 is MNHNS, CDR2 SASEGT. Trimming removed 4 bases from V and 0 bases from J, with 6 bases in between. The CDR3 region has the DNA TGTGCCAGCAGTGGACAGGCGAACACCGGGGAGCTGTTTTTT. The encoded protein is CASSGQANTGELFF.

This rearrangement joins TRBV28 to TRBJ1-1, with D possibly matching TRBD1 (5 bases). V was trimmed by 7 bases and J by 11 bases, leaving 17 bases between them. Germline V gives CDR1 MDHEN, CDR2 SYDVKM. There are 12 residues in the CDR3. The CDR3 sequence is CASIIGEGRAFF. The CDR3 DNA reads TGTGCCAGCATTATTGGGGAGGGGAGGGCTTTCTTT.

The chain joins TRBV10-2 to TRBJ1-4; D unresolved. The CDR3 has 13 residues. In germline, CDR1 is WSHSY, CDR2 SAAADI. Trimming removed 6 bases from V and 7 bases from J, with 12 bases in between. The CDR3 bases are TGCGCCAGCAGACGAGGCGTAGGTGAAAAACTGTTTTTT. Its protein is CASRRGVGEKLFF.

The rearrangement uses TRBV7-8 and TRBJ2-5; TRBD1 is a possible D gene (5 bases). Germline V CDR1 and CDR2: SGHVS, FQNEAQ. This CDR3 is built from 14 residues. V lost 2 bases and J 5 bases, leaving 12 bases between the germline ends. CDR3 region: CASSLPTTAETQYF. DNA of the CDR3: TGTGCCAGCAGCTTACCGACGACAGCGGAGACCCAGTACTTC.

The V and J genes are TRBV7-9 and TRBJ1-2, with D perhaps TRBD1 (6 bases). The length of the CDR3 is 15 residues. Per germline, CDR1 SEHNR and CDR2 FQNEAQ (reference sequence). With 2 bases removed from V and 8 bases from J, the gap between germline ends came to 18 bases. The DNA for the CDR3 is TGTGCCAGCAGCTTATTGTCCTCAGGGGATCGCGGCTACACCTTC. It specifies CASSLLSSGDRGYTF.

This sequence joins TRBV11-2 and TRBJ1-1; possible D gene TRBD1, 6 bases. The CDR3 is made up of 13 amino acids. Germline lookup yields CDR1 SGHAT and CDR2 FQNNGV. Trimming cost V 3 bases and J 5 bases, with 10 bases left between them. CDR3 protein: CASSFRGRTEAFF. The CDR3 DNA reads as TGTGCCAGCAGCTTCAGGGGCAGAACTGAAGCTTTCTTT.

The chain is built from TRBV5-1 and TRBJ2-7, with 10 bases fitting TRBD2. This CDR3 has 17 amino acids. Germline CDR1 and CDR2: SGHRS and YFSETQ. V was clipped by 0 bases and J by 0 bases; unmatched bases: 6. The CDR3 coding sequence is TGCGCCAGCAGCTTGGTTAGCGGGGGGTTGAGCTCCTACGAGCAGTACTTC. Its protein is CASSLVSGGLSSYEQYF.

The V and J genes are TRBV7-3 and TRBJ1-5; 9 bases are a match to TRBD1. CDR3 length: 15 amino acids. The germline CDR1 and CDR2 sequences are SGHTA and FQGTGA. The J segment lost 6 bases and the V segment lost 2 bases, leaving 5 bases of the junction unmatched. Written as DNA, the CDR3 is TGTGCCAGCAGCTTAGGGGGACAGGGCCTTCAGCCCCAGCATTTT. Translation gives CASSLGGQGLQPQHF.

This clone appeared a single time. V gene TRBV6-6 combines with J gene TRBJ2-5; D perhaps matches TRBD1 (6 bases). V gave up 7 bases and J gave up 9 bases, with 12 bases separating them. Germline V lookup: CDR1 MNHNY, CDR2 SVGAGI (reference sequence). This CDR3 spans 11 amino acids. The CDR3 loop is CASTRGQAQYF. The CDR3 DNA sequence: TGTGCCAGCACCAGGGGTCAGGCCCAGTACTTC.

The V gene is TRBV10-3, the J gene TRBJ2-1, with 8 bases matching TRBD1. The V and J ends lost 7 bases and 5 bases, in that order; junction bases with no gene match: 7. Germline assignment: CDR1 ENHRY and CDR2 SYGVKD. CDR3 size: 14 residues. This CDR3 is CAIKGQEPNNEQFF. In DNA, the CDR3 is TGTGCCATCAAGGGACAGGAACCGAACAATGAGCAGTTCTTC.

V is TRBV27 and J is TRBJ2-3; 8 bases are a match to TRBD2. The CDR3 extends over 15 amino acids. Losses at the gene ends were 4 bases for V and 4 bases for J; bases not matched to a gene: 7. Germline values: CDR1 MNHEY, CDR2 SMNVEV (reference sequence). CDR3 DNA: TGTGCCAGCAGTTCCCGGGAGGGGTTCCCAGATACGCAGTATTTT. As protein: CASSSREGFPDTQYF.

This chain uses TRBV7-8 with TRBJ2-7, with 8 bases that match TRBD2. CDR3 length: 14 residues. The V and J ends lost 1 base and 9 bases, in that order; junction bases with no gene match: 8. Germline CDR1 and CDR2: SGHVS and FQNEAQ. CDR3 residues: CASSLEAGLGRQYF. CDR3 DNA sequence: TGTGCCAGCAGCTTAGAAGCGGGACTAGGTCGGCAGTACTTC.

The chain carries TRBV6-1 and TRBJ2-7; TRBD1 aligns across 10 bases. Germline V lookup: CDR1 MNHNS, CDR2 SASEGT. The CDR3 length is 14 residues. The V and J ends lost 7 bases and 1 base, in that order; junction bases with no gene match: 4. CDR3 in DNA: TGTGCCAGCACAAGACAGGGGGCATCCTACGAGCAGTACTTC. Protein sequence: CASTRQGASYEQYF.